The 5 T cell receptor beta chains reported below all come from one sample, sequenced in a study of OX40 agonist ivuxolimab in advanced cancers. Assay used: immunoSEQ multiplex PCR; TCRdb lists only in-frame clones, some missing. In the table there are around 50,000 clones, approximately 84% of which are singletons. This specimen consisted of CD4+ or CD8+ T cells sorted from blood, obtained in a trial of the OX40 agonist ivuxolimab. Receptor source: an adult with an advanced solid tumor such as melanoma, head and neck, liver or kidney cancer.

The V and J genes are TRBV28 and TRBJ1-3; D is uncertain. In germline, CDR1 is MDHEN, CDR2 SYDVKM. The CDR3 is 14 amino acids. Trimming cost V 7 bases and J 3 bases, with 13 bases left between them. In DNA form, the CDR3 reads TGTGCCAGCACCCCCGATCGGAGTGGAAACACCATATATTTT. It yields the protein CASTPDRSGNTIYF.

This rearrangement joins TRBV18 to TRBJ2-7; either TRBD1 or TRBD2 may supply D (5 bases each). The V end was cut by 3 bases, the J end by 5 bases, with 17 bases between. The CDR3 length is 15 residues. The germline V gene has CDR1 KGHSH and CDR2 LQKENI. The CDR3 nucleotides are TGTGCCAGCTCACCCCGGGGCGGGCTTAAACACGAGCAGTACTTC. This translates into CASSPRGGLKHEQYF.

The chain is built from TRBV10-3 and TRBJ2-7, with 9 positions matching TRBD1. CDR3 size: 13 residues. V lost 9 bases to trimming and J lost 4 bases; unmatched junction nucleotides: 7. Germline V lookup: CDR1 ENHRY, CDR2 SYGVKD. The CDR3 here is CAIGTGSRYEQYF. CDR3 DNA: TGTGCCATTGGGACAGGGAGTCGGTACGAGCAGTACTTC.

V and J are TRBV6-5 and TRBJ1-1, with a possible D match to TRBD1 (5 bases). V shed 10 bases and J shed 2 bases, with 14 bases lying between them. The CDR3 is made up of 13 amino acids. Looked up from germline, CDR1 is MNHEY and CDR2 is SVGAGI. For the CDR3, the DNA is TGTGCCACCCGTAGGGGTGATAACACTGAAGCTTTCTTT. It is translated as CATRRGDNTEAFF.

This clone showed up just once. This chain links TRBV7-2 with TRBJ2-1; 9 positions agree with TRBD1. Germline V gene sequence: CDR1 SGHTA, CDR2 FQGNSA. V lost 8 bases to trimming and J lost 2 bases; unmatched junction nucleotides: 7. The CDR3 has 15 amino acids. The CDR3 is CASGQQGATYNEQFF. CDR3 DNA: TGTGCCAGCGGCCAACAGGGGGCAACCTACAATGAGCAGTTCTTC.